This entry lists 13 T cell receptor beta chains sequenced from one sample in a study of control samples from healthy donors and cancer patients. The table came from immunoSEQ multiplex PCR; TCRdb's copy has only in-frame clones and leaves some out. Of roughly 120,000 clones in the sample, approximately 94% are singletons; the top ten hold 1.5% to 2%. What was sequenced was PBMCs. Receptor source: a man between 50 and 59 years old with head and neck cancer.

V gene TRBV7-2 combines with J gene TRBJ1-1, with TRBD1 matching 9 bases. V lost 5 bases to trimming and J lost 6 bases; unmatched junction nucleotides: 10. The CDR3 totals 15 residues. CDR1 is SGHTA and CDR2 is FQGNSA in the germline V gene. CDR3 residues: CASSGRGQGFSEAFF. CDR3 sequence (DNA): TGTGCCAGCAGCGGCCGGGGACAGGGTTTTTCTGAAGCTTTCTTT. Drawing the rest from reference TRBV7-2 and TRBJ1-1, the complete variable domain is GAGVSQSPSNKVTEKGKDVELRCDPISGHTALYWYRQSLGQGLEFLIYFQGNSAPDKSGLPSDRFSAERTGGSVSTLTIQRTQQEDSAVYLCASSGRGQGFSEAFFGQGTRLTVV.

The CDR3 spells CASGGPPPSPLHF. CDR3 DNA: TGTGCCAGCGGGGGACCTCCACCCTCACCCCTCCACTTT. The J gene is TRBJ1-6, the V gene TRBV7-3; possibly TRBD1 for D (5 bases). From germline, CDR1 is SGHTA and CDR2 FQGTGA. Trimming left V 8 bases short and J 10 bases short, with 15 bases between. The CDR3 runs 13 residues.

The chain carries TRBV7-2 and TRBJ1-1; TRBD1 matches 7 bases. Losses at the gene ends were 5 bases for V and 4 bases for J; bases not matched to a gene: 7. The CDR3 spans 14 residues. CDR1 SGHTA and CDR2 FQGNSA come from the germline V gene. The CDR3 DNA sequence: TGTGCCAGCAGCGTACAGGGGTGGGGCACTGAAGCTTTCTTT. Translation gives CASSVQGWGTEAFF.

This clone appeared a single time. The CDR3 DNA sequence: TGTGCCAGCAGCGGAGGGGCGGCTAATGAAAAACTGTTTTTT. Its protein is CASSGGAANEKLFF. The chain uses TRBV7-8 and TRBJ1-4; maybe TRBD1 (5 bases). The V end was cut by 5 bases, the J end by 3 bases, with 10 bases between. The CDR3 spans 14 residues. Per the germline V gene, CDR1 is SGHVS and CDR2 is FQNEAQ. The complete variable domain, with remaining parts taken from reference TRBV7-8 and TRBJ1-4, reads GAGVSQSPRYKVAKRGQDVALRCDPISGHVSLFWYQQALGQGPEFLTYFQNEAQLDKSGLPSDRFFAERPEGSVSTLKIQRTQQEDSAVYLCASSGGAANEKLFFGSGTQLSVL.

CDR3 nucleotides: TGTGCCAGCAGTTATCGACAGGAAGGCCAGCCCCAGCATTTT. As protein: CASSYRQEGQPQHF. The chain uses TRBV6-2 or TRBV6-3 and TRBJ1-5, with D tentatively TRBD1 (6 bases). CDR3 length equals 14 residues. In germline, CDR1 is MNHEY, CDR2 SVGEGT. V was clipped by 3 bases and J by 7 bases, with 13 bases between them.

The chain employs TRBV12-3 or TRBV12-4 and TRBJ2-1; D unclear. V lost 8 bases and J lost 1, with 9 bases in between. The CDR3 loop spans 13 amino acids. For the CDR3, the DNA is TGTGCCAGCGGGGATTTTTCCTACAATGAGCAGTTCTTC. Amino acid sequence: CASGDFSYNEQFF.

V is TRBV7-9 and J is TRBJ1-1, with D unclear. Looked up from germline, CDR1 is SEHNR and CDR2 is FQNEAQ (reference sequence). CDR3 length equals 13 residues. V lost 5 bases to trimming and J lost 5 bases, with 12 bases between them. CDR3 bases: TGTGCCAGCAGCCCCGCCCGGTTGACTGAAGCTTTCTTT. Translated, it gives CASSPARLTEAFF.

The chain has TRBV2 and TRBJ2-1; D is undetermined. The CDR3 totals 11 residues. In germline, CDR1 is SNHLY, CDR2 FYNNEI. The germline V and J ends were trimmed by 4 bases and 8 bases, with 6 bases remaining between them. CDR3 bases: TGTGCCAGCAGTGCCCCATATGAGCAGTTCTTC. Its translation: CASSAPYEQFF.

The V and J genes are TRBV6-5 and TRBJ2-3; weak D call: TRBD1 (6 bases). V was cut by 8 bases and J by 2 bases, with 11 bases left in between. Germline-derived CDR1 and CDR2 are MNHEY and SVGAGI. CDR3 length: 13 amino acids. The CDR3 loop reads CASRGHITDTQYF. The DNA for the CDR3 is TGTGCCAGCCGGGGACACATCACAGATACGCAGTATTTT.

This rearrangement joins TRBV7-9 to TRBJ2-5; 7 bases map to TRBD1. The CDR3 has 13 amino acids. The ends lost 10 bases at V and 2 bases at J; junction bases unmatched: 7. Germline values: CDR1 SEHNR, CDR2 FQNEAQ (reference sequence). The CDR3 coding sequence is TGTGCCATCCCGGGACAGCCACAAGAGACCCAGTACTTC. Translating gives CAIPGQPQETQYF.

The V and J genes are TRBV7-9 and TRBJ2-7; tentatively, D is TRBD1 (6 bases). Germline V CDR1 and CDR2: SEHNR, FQNEAQ (reference sequence). The length of the CDR3 is 13 residues. V gave up 5 bases and J gave up 2 bases, with 10 bases separating them. The chain's CDR3 is CASSLGTPYEQYF. The CDR3 region has the DNA TGTGCCAGCAGCCTTGGGACACCCTACGAGCAGTACTTC.

This clone was detected only once. CDR3 protein: CASSQDSGTEAFF. As DNA, the CDR3 is TGCGCCAGCAGCCAAGATTCAGGGACAGAAGCTTTCTTT. The gene calls are TRBV4-3 and TRBJ1-1; tentatively, D is TRBD1 (6 bases). Germline V gene data show CDR1 as LGHNA and CDR2 as YSLEER. The V gene lost 0 bases and the J gene lost 8 bases, with 10 bases spanning the gap. The CDR3 covers 13 residues.

V and J are TRBV6-5 and TRBJ2-3; 8 bases are shared with TRBD2. V trimming: 6 bases; J trimming: 1 base; junction bases outside the gene matches: 3. This CDR3 has 14 amino acids. Germline values: CDR1 MNHEY, CDR2 SVGAGI. As DNA, the CDR3 is TGTGCCAGCAGGCTTAGCGGGGGCACAGATACGCAGTATTTT. It specifies CASRLSGGTDTQYF.